Presented here are 23 T cell receptor beta chains from one specimen sequenced in a study of cytomegalovirus exposure and HLA in healthy donors. 60 Vbeta and 13 Jbeta primers were used in PCR. Data came from immunoSEQ multiplex PCR; TCRdb stores just in-frame clones and leaves some out. The sample contains 200,000 to 300,000 clones, approximately 84% of which appear only once. Sample: PBMCs. These receptors were collected from a middle-aged woman in good health and CMV-seropositive.

The chain combines TRBV7-9 with TRBJ2-2; D call uncertain. Germline V gives CDR1 SEHNR, CDR2 FQNEAQ (reference sequence). The CDR3 is made up of 16 amino acids. Trimming cost V 1 base and J 4 bases, with 13 bases left between them. CDR3 sequence reads: CASSLDVSTLTGELFF. The CDR3 DNA is TGTGCCAGCAGCTTAGACGTCTCCACTCTCACCGGGGAGCTGTTTTTT.

The chain joins TRBV6-1 to TRBJ2-3; TRBD2 matches at 10 bases. The CDR3 length is 16 residues. The V segment lost 3 bases and the J segment 7 bases; nucleotides outside the gene matches: 10. Germline V gene lookup returns CDR1 MNHNS and CDR2 SASEGT. The CDR3 nucleotides are TGTGCCAGCAGTGAGAACCTAGCGGGGGCCTCTTATACGCAGTATTTT. Encoded protein: CASSENLAGASYTQYF.

The chain employs TRBV4-3 and TRBJ2-1; 10 positions match TRBD2. Germline V lookup: CDR1 LGHNA, CDR2 YSLEER. CDR3 size: 14 residues. The V segment lost 8 bases and the J segment 9 bases; nucleotides outside the gene matches: 10. The CDR3: CASANSGRRGEQFF. The CDR3 bases are TGCGCCAGCGCGAATAGCGGGAGGCGAGGTGAGCAGTTCTTC.

This clone was seen more than once but under ten times. The chain combines TRBV6-1 with TRBJ1-1, with D unclear. Between the trimmed V and J ends, which lost 2 bases and 2 bases, there was a span of 9 bases. Germline V CDR1 and CDR2: MNHNS, SASEGT. CDR3 size: 14 residues. The CDR3 loop reads CASSEHGRNTEAFF. CDR3 coding DNA: TGTGCCAGCAGTGAACATGGCAGAAACACTGAAGCTTTCTTT.

DNA for the CDR3: TGTGCCAGCAGCCTCGCGTCTCCCCCCACAGATACGCAGTATTTT. Translated, it gives CASSLASPPTDTQYF. The chain links TRBV28 to TRBJ2-3; D is unclear. CDR1 and CDR2 from the germline V gene are MDHEN and SYDVKM. The CDR3 length is 15 residues. Trimming stripped 6 bases from V and 2 bases from J, with 15 bases between.

V is TRBV30 and J is TRBJ2-2; TRBD2 agrees at 8 bases. This CDR3 contains 16 residues. The germline CDR1 and CDR2 sequences are GTSNPN and SVGIG (reference sequence). V lost 2 bases to trimming and J lost 8 bases; unmatched junction nucleotides: 13. The CDR3 DNA is TGTGCCTGGAGTCAACCTTCGACTAGCGTAGTTGGGGAGCTGTTTTTT. Translating it yields CAWSQPSTSVVGELFF.

This chain connects TRBV27 to TRBJ2-1; TRBD2 agrees at 11 bases. Per the germline V gene, CDR1 is MNHEY and CDR2 is SMNVEV (reference sequence). Trimming took 5 bases from V and 4 from J; bases not matched to a gene: 13. The CDR3 runs to 18 residues. CDR3: CASSPRETSGTFYNEQFF. CDR3 coding DNA: TGTGCCAGCAGTCCCCGGGAGACTAGCGGGACTTTTTACAATGAGCAGTTCTTC.

The chain combines TRBV29-1 with TRBJ2-1; 7 nucleotides agree with TRBD2. V lost 4 bases and J lost 9; bases outside the gene matches: 3. Germline V gene lookup returns CDR1 SQVTM and CDR2 ANQGSEA. The CDR3 contains 11 residues. DNA of the CDR3: TGCAGCGTTGCTGCGGGAGCTGAGCAGTTCTTC. Its translation: CSVAAGAEQFF.

The J gene is TRBJ1-2, the V gene TRBV6-1; 9 bases match TRBD1. Germline V gene data show CDR1 as MNHNS and CDR2 as SASEGT. The V and J ends lost 6 bases and 7 bases, in that order; junction bases with no gene match: 3. The CDR3 loop spans 12 amino acids. CDR3 amino acids: CASRRQGGGYTF. CDR3 in DNA: TGTGCCAGCAGACGACAGGGGGGTGGCTACACCTTC.

The chain links TRBV28 to TRBJ2-1, with 8 nucleotides matching TRBD2. CDR1 is MDHEN, CDR2 SYDVKM, per germline. V trimming: 3 bases; J trimming: 6 bases; junction bases outside the gene matches: 1. The CDR3 covers 13 residues. The chain's CDR3 is CASSFRGGNEQFF. In DNA, the CDR3 is TGTGCCAGCAGTTTTCGGGGGGGCAATGAGCAGTTCTTC.

The chain employs TRBV5-6 and TRBJ1-6, with D maybe TRBD1 (6 bases). Per the germline V gene, CDR1 is SGHDT and CDR2 is YYEEEE. This CDR3 is 15 amino acids long. The germline V and J ends were trimmed by 3 bases and 9 bases, with 16 bases remaining between them. CDR3 amino acids: CASSWGLGGTSPLHF. The CDR3 nucleotides are TGTGCCAGCAGCTGGGGGCTAGGGGGAACTTCACCCCTCCACTTT.

As to this clone: Other DNA sequences of this sample code for an identical CDR3. The chain joins TRBV7-2 to TRBJ2-5; the match to TRBD2 covers 13 bases. The CDR3 is 15 residues long. The germline V gene encodes CDR1 SGHTA and CDR2 FQGNSA. The junction had 1 base not matched to a gene; V was cut back by 5 bases and J by 1 base. The CDR3 loop reads CASSRTSGSQETQYF. CDR3 sequence (DNA): TGTGCCAGCAGCCGGACTAGCGGGAGCCAAGAGACCCAGTACTTC.

The V gene is TRBV15, the J gene TRBJ1-2; maybe TRBD1 (5 bases). Germline CDR1 and CDR2: LNHNV and YYDKDF (reference sequence). V lost 4 bases and J lost 2, with 17 bases in between. The CDR3 extends over 16 amino acids. The CDR3 here is CATSNFPGGENYGYTF. DNA of the CDR3: TGTGCCACCAGCAACTTCCCTGGGGGGGAGAACTATGGCTACACCTTC.

V gene TRBV28 combines with J gene TRBJ1-4; 9 positions match TRBD1. The germline V gene has CDR1 MDHEN and CDR2 SYDVKM. CDR3 length equals 15 residues. The J segment lost 6 bases and the V segment lost 5 bases, leaving 7 bases of the junction unmatched. The CDR3: CASSPGDRDDEKLFF. CDR3 nucleotides: TGTGCCAGCAGTCCAGGGGACAGGGATGATGAAAAACTGTTTTTT.

CDR3 sequence reads: CASSLATSGTFSYEQYF. CDR3 DNA sequence: TGTGCCAGCAGCTTAGCAACTAGCGGGACTTTCTCCTACGAGCAGTACTTC. The chain uses TRBV7-6 and TRBJ2-7, with 10 nucleotides matching TRBD2. V was pared by 0 bases and J by 0 bases, with 5 bases of the junction left unmatched. CDR1 SGHVS and CDR2 FNYEAQ come from the germline V gene. CDR3 length equals 17 residues.

This rearrangement joins TRBV6-1 to TRBJ2-2, with 7 bases identical to TRBD2. V lost 4 bases, J lost 2 bases, and 4 bases stayed unmatched. The germline V gene has CDR1 MNHNS and CDR2 SASEGT. This CDR3 region has 15 residues. CDR3 nucleotide sequence: TGTGCCAGCAGTGCACCGACTAGCAACACCGGGGAGCTGTTTTTT. Residues: CASSAPTSNTGELFF.

This rearrangement joins TRBV7-9 to TRBJ2-3; weak D call: TRBD2 (5 bases). The CDR3 contains 15 residues. Per germline, CDR1 SEHNR and CDR2 FQNEAQ (reference sequence). The ends were cut back, 2 bases at V and 0 bases at J, with 9 bases in the middle. CDR3 nucleotide sequence: TGTGCCAGCAGCTTATTAGAGGGCAGCACAGATACGCAGTATTTT. Protein product: CASSLLEGSTDTQYF.

The J gene is TRBJ2-6, the V gene TRBV28; D remains unclear. Germline values: CDR1 MDHEN, CDR2 SYDVKM. The CDR3 has 16 amino acids. Trimming removed 6 bases at V and 7 bases at J, with 19 bases between. The CDR3 DNA sequence: TGTGCCAGCAGGGGCGAGACCGCCTTTAACGCCAACGTCCTGACTTTC. Protein: CASRGETAFNANVLTF.

The rearrangement joins TRBV19 to TRBJ1-2, with D possibly being TRBD1 (6 bases). CDR1 LNHDA and CDR2 SQIVND come from the germline V gene (reference sequence). Trimming took off 8 bases at V and 4 bases at J, with 14 bases between the two ends. CDR3 length equals 13 residues. In DNA, the CDR3 is TGTGCCAGTTCCGGACAGCTTGGCTATGGCTACACCTTC. It is translated as CASSGQLGYGYTF. The full variable domain, in which reference TRBV19 and TRBJ1-2 provide the parts outside the CDR3, is DGGITQSPKYLFRKEGQNVTLSCEQNLNHDAMYWYRQDPGQGLRLIYYSQIVNDFQKGDIAEGYSVSREKKESFPLTVTSAQKNPTAFYLCASSGQLGYGYTFGSGTRLTVV.

This chain links TRBV15 with TRBJ2-3; 14 positions match TRBD2. In germline, CDR1 is LNHNV, CDR2 YYDKDF (reference sequence). The CDR3 has 17 amino acids. V shed 2 bases, J shed 3 bases, and the junction held 4 bases outside the gene matches. The CDR3 nucleotides are TGTGCCACCAGCAGACCCGGACTAGCGGGAGGTACAGATACGCAGTATTTT. The encoded protein is CATSRPGLAGGTDTQYF.

The chain is built from TRBV7-2 and TRBJ1-5; D might be TRBD1 (6 bases). The CDR3 contains 16 residues. The V end was cut by 1 base, the J end by 3 bases, with 13 bases between. CDR1 SGHTA and CDR2 FQGNSA come from the germline V gene. In DNA, the CDR3 is TGTGCCAGCAGCTTAGGCCCCCGGGACATCAATCAGCCCCAGCATTTT. Its protein is CASSLGPRDINQPQHF. The complete variable domain, with remaining parts taken from reference TRBV7-2 and TRBJ1-5, reads GAGVSQSPSNKVTEKGKDVELRCDPISGHTALYWYRQSLGQGLEFLIYFQGNSAPDKSGLPSDRFSAERTGGSVSTLTIQRTQQEDSAVYLCASSLGPRDINQPQHFGDGTRLSIL.

The V and J genes are TRBV9 and TRBJ2-3; D is perhaps TRBD2 (6 bases). The CDR3 sequence is 15 residues long. Between the trimmed V and J ends, which lost 0 bases and 4 bases, there was a span of 12 bases. The germline V gene has CDR1 SGDLS and CDR2 YYNGEE. The DNA for the CDR3 is TGTGCCAGCAGCGTAGTGGGGGGAGTGCCAGATACGCAGTATTTT. Translated, it gives CASSVVGGVPDTQYF.

In regard to this clone: The sample has other DNA sequences that encode this CDR3 too. The V gene is TRBV4-3, the J gene TRBJ2-7; 8 bases fit TRBD1. With V trimmed by 2 bases and J by 4 bases, 7 bases remained unmatched. The CDR3 consists of 15 residues. Germline V gene lookup returns CDR1 LGHNA and CDR2 YSLEER. Here the CDR3 DNA reads TGCGCCAGCAGCCAAAGGACAGGGAGTCCTTACGAGCAGTACTTC. Its protein product is CASSQRTGSPYEQYF.